The next 20 T cell receptor beta chains were all read from a single sample in a study of spatial heterogeneity in lung cancer. The sample's time point: sample taken at primary tumor resection. Unsorted samples of tumor, nontumor lung or frozen PBMC had their whole RNA sequenced. Via MiXCR, TCRdb re-called the 5' RACE reads, giving one row per CDR3 protein. Among 7,500 to 8,000 distinct CDR3 sequences listed, 7.5% to 10% were seen once. The specimen was PBMCs, collected at surgery. These receptors all come from a male donor with early-stage non-small cell lung cancer.

This clonotype was picked up many times. Because this beta chain is a stray read in a library intended to capture alpha chains, its abundance should not be given much weight. The J gene is TRBJ2-5, the V gene TRBV7-2; no firm D call. CDR1 is SGHTA, CDR2 FQGNSA, per germline. This CDR3 is built from 11 residues. The V end lost 2 bases, the J end lost 10 bases, and 8 bases lay between the germline ends. The CDR3 loop is CASSLLDIQYF. The CDR3 nucleotides are TGTGCCAGCAGCTTATTAGATATCCAGTACTTC.

This clonotype was seen many times. This beta chain slipped into a library made for alpha chains as a stray read, so its size is not meaningful. The rearrangement joins TRBV11-2 to TRBJ2-3, with 8 positions matching TRBD2. With V trimmed by 2 bases and J by 2 bases, 6 bases remained unmatched. The CDR3 has 16 residues. Germline V gene data show CDR1 as SGHAT and CDR2 as FQNNGV. The CDR3 nucleotides are TGTGCCAGCAGCTTAACCGGACTAGCAGTCACAGATACGCAGTATTTT. Its protein product is CASSLTGLAVTDTQYF.

This clonotype occurred many times. This beta chain came through as a stray read in a library set up for alpha chains, and its size says little. The gene calls are TRBV27 and TRBJ2-7, with D perhaps TRBD2 (5 bases). The CDR3 is 13 amino acids. V was trimmed by 6 bases and J by 4 bases, leaving 13 bases between them. Germline V gene lookup returns CDR1 MNHEY and CDR2 SMNVEV (reference sequence). Here the CDR3 DNA reads TGTGCCAGCAGCTTTTTAGGGAGTTACGAGCAGTACTTC. It specifies CASSFLGSYEQYF.

This clonotype was counted at least ten times. This beta chain is an off-target read within a library intended for alpha chains, so its frequency means little. This sequence joins TRBV21-1 and TRBJ2-3; TRBD2 is the table's D call and was not checked against the DNA. TRBV21-1 is termed a pseudogene. The CDR3 has 17 residues. The DNA of the CDR3 is TGTGCCAGCAGCAAAGACATATGCGGGAGGCGCACAGATACGCAGTATTTT. Protein: CASSKDICGRRTDTQYF.

About this clonotype: Because this beta chain is a stray read in a library intended to capture alpha chains, its abundance should not be given much weight. V usage is TRBV5-1 and J usage is TRBJ2-7; 9 bases are shared with TRBD2. CDR1 and CDR2 from the germline V gene are SGHRS and YFSETQ. The CDR3 runs 14 residues. V was pared by 4 bases and J by 6 bases, with 8 bases of the junction left unmatched. CDR3 in amino acids: CASSRGLAPFEQYF. The CDR3 nucleotides read TGCGCCAGCAGCCGCGGACTAGCGCCTTTCGAGCAGTACTTC.

This clonotype was found many times. This beta chain is a stray read from a library made for alpha chains; its abundance is not meaningful. The CDR3 DNA sequence: TGTGCCAGCAGCTTAAAAGATACGCAGTATTTT. This codes for CASSLKDTQYF. This chain links TRBV7-2 with TRBJ2-3; D remains ambiguous. Germline CDR1 reads SGHTA; CDR2 reads FQGNSA. V lost 2 bases and J 5 bases, leaving 2 bases between the germline ends. CDR3 length equals 11 residues.

By share, this clonotype ranks as medium-sized (0.01 to 0.1%). Because the library targeted alpha chains, this beta chain is an off-target read whose size means little. The chain uses TRBV29-1 and TRBJ1-1; D is ambiguous. V gave up 6 bases and J gave up 1 base, with 12 bases separating them. Per the germline V gene, CDR1 is SQVTM and CDR2 is ANQGSEA. There are 13 residues in the CDR3. The CDR3 sequence: CSVSTLANTEAFF. The CDR3 DNA is TGCAGCGTGTCGACTTTAGCGAACACTGAAGCTTTCTTT.

Many counts were recorded for this clonotype. Being off target in a library aimed at alpha chains, this beta chain has a size of little meaning. This chain joins TRBV4-1 and TRBJ2-3; 9 positions agree with TRBD2. This CDR3 has 17 residues. Unmatched junction bases numbered 13, after V lost 5 bases and J lost 4 bases. Germline assignment: CDR1 MGHRA and CDR2 YSYEKL. In DNA, the CDR3 is TGCGCCAGCAGCGGACCTAGCGGGATAAGAGGCGCAGATACGCAGTATTTT. It translates to CASSGPSGIRGADTQYF.

To note about this clonotype: This beta chain is off target for a library built for alpha chains, so its abundance means little. J is TRBJ2-4 and V is TRBV20-1; possibly TRBD2 for D (6 bases). This CDR3 region has 13 residues. Germline CDR1 DFQATT, CDR2 SNEGSKA (reference sequence). V lost 4 bases to trimming and J lost 0 bases, with 7 bases between them. The CDR3 bases are TGCAGTGCTATGACTAGAGCCAAAAACATTCAGTACTTC. It translates to CSAMTRAKNIQYF.

At least ten counts were recorded for this clonotype. As an off-target read in a library built for alpha chains, this beta chain has a frequency of little significance. The V call is TRBV5-1, the J call TRBJ2-7; D ambiguous. Germline CDR1 and CDR2: SGHRS and YFSETQ. Deletions cut 1 base from V and 2 bases from J, with 10 bases between. The CDR3 sequence is 14 residues long. The CDR3 region has the DNA TGCGCCAGCAGCTTGTACGGTCCGACCTACGAGCAGTACTTC. It yields the protein CASSLYGPTYEQYF.

By share of the sample, this clonotype is medium-sized (0.01 to 0.1%). A library made for alpha chains picked up this beta chain off target, so its size means little. The rearrangement links TRBV11-2 to TRBJ1-2; D might be TRBD1 (6 bases). The CDR3 sequence is 13 residues long. CDR1 SGHAT and CDR2 FQNNGV come from the germline V gene. V dropped 4 bases and J dropped 3 bases, with 9 bases sitting between them. The CDR3 is CASSSTGYYGYTF. The DNA of the CDR3 is TGTGCCAGCAGCTCTACAGGGTACTATGGCTACACCTTC.

This clonotype was detected ten times or more. Since the library was made to target alpha chains, this beta chain is a stray read and its abundance is not meaningful. CDR3 protein: CASRGGYYNEQFF. The CDR3 DNA reads TGTGCCAGCAGAGGCGGGTACTACAATGAGCAGTTCTTC. The V and J genes are TRBV4-2 and TRBJ2-1, with D tentatively TRBD2 (5 bases). With 6 bases removed from V and 3 bases from J, the gap between germline ends came to 9 bases. Germline loops: CDR1 LGHNA, CDR2 YNFKEQ. The CDR3 runs 13 residues.

This clonotype was seen ten or more times. This beta chain turned up in a library designed for alpha chains; as an off-target read, its abundance says little. This chain uses TRBV7-2 with TRBJ2-7, with 15 nucleotides matching TRBD2. Germline CDR1 and CDR2: SGHTA and FQGNSA. J lost 0 bases, V lost 4 bases, and 7 bases had no gene match. The CDR3 runs 18 residues. DNA for the CDR3: TGTGCCAGCAGCTCGGGACTAGCGGGAGGAACCCTCTCCTACGAGCAGTACTTC. Its translation is CASSSGLAGGTLSYEQYF.

This clonotype has at least ten counts. The size of this beta chain means little, since it is a stray read in a library made for alpha chains. The V gene is TRBV29-1, the J gene TRBJ2-5, with TRBD2 identical over 11 bases. The CDR3 loop spans 15 amino acids. With V trimmed by 7 bases and J by 4 bases, 11 bases remained unmatched. CDR1 is SQVTM, CDR2 ANQGSEA, per germline. The CDR3 spells CSATMGTSGTETQYF. CDR3 nucleotides: TGCAGCGCTACGATGGGGACTAGCGGCACAGAGACCCAGTACTTC.

In regard to this clonotype: This beta chain appears as a stray read in a library generated for alpha chains; its size is not informative. V usage is TRBV24-1 and J usage is TRBJ2-1; D is possibly TRBD2 (6 bases). Trimming removed 4 bases at V and 6 bases at J, with 12 bases between. CDR1 KGHDR and CDR2 SFDVKD come from the germline V gene. This CDR3 spans 14 amino acids. This CDR3 is CATSEASVSNEQFF. The CDR3 DNA is TGTGCCACCAGTGAGGCTAGCGTGAGCAATGAGCAGTTCTTC.

This clonotype was counted ten times or more. This beta chain appears as a stray read in a library generated for alpha chains; its size is not informative. The chain links TRBV27 to TRBJ2-5; D gene ambiguous. Germline lookup yields CDR1 MNHEY and CDR2 SMNVEV (reference sequence). V gave up 4 bases and J gave up 7 bases, with 16 bases separating them. This CDR3 region has 14 residues. The CDR3 coding sequence is TGTGCCAGCAGTTCCTACACCGAAATTGGGACCCAGTACTTC. Protein product: CASSSYTEIGTQYF.

This clonotype ranks as medium-sized. This beta chain lies outside the target of a library built for alpha chains; its clone size means little. The rearrangement uses TRBV7-9 and TRBJ1-2; D ambiguous. Germline CDR1 is SEHNR and CDR2 is FQNEAQ (reference sequence). The CDR3 is 14 amino acids. V was shortened by 1 base and J by 4 bases, with 10 bases between the two germline ends. DNA of the CDR3: TGTGCCAGCAGCTTAGGGGGTTCGCGCTATGGCTACACCTTC. It translates to CASSLGGSRYGYTF.

To note about this clonotype: Since a much larger clone is just one base distant, this may be a read error. Found in a library prepared for alpha chains, this beta chain is an off-target read, and its abundance has little meaning. As DNA, the CDR3 is TGTGTCAGCAGGGCTAGCGGGAGGGCCGAACCCTACAATGAGCAGTTCTTC. Translation gives CVSRASGRAEPYNEQFF. The rearrangement links TRBV11-2 to TRBJ2-1; 12 nucleotides agree with TRBD2. This CDR3 is built from 17 residues. Germline V lookup: CDR1 SGHAT, CDR2 FQNNGV. The full variable domain, its missing parts supplied by reference TRBV11-2 and TRBJ2-1, is EAGVAQSPRYKIIEKRQSVAFWCNPISGHATLYWYQQILGQGPKLLIQFQNNGVVDDSQLPKDRFSAERLKGVDSTLKIQPAKLEDSAVYLCVSRASGRAEPYNEQFFGPGTRLTVL.

This clonotype appeared many times. As an off-target read in a library built for alpha chains, this beta chain has a frequency of little significance. The V and J genes are TRBV2 and TRBJ2-7, with D uncertain. Germline V gene data show CDR1 as SNHLY and CDR2 as FYNNEI. V was cut by 5 bases and J by 3 bases, with 5 bases left in between. The CDR3 spans 11 residues. The CDR3 is CASSTYYEQYF. The CDR3 coding sequence is TGTGCCAGCAGTACATACTACGAGCAGTACTTC. Filled out from reference TRBV2 and TRBJ2-7, the complete variable domain reads EPEVTQTPSHQVTQMGQEVILRCVPISNHLYFYWYRQILGQKVEFLVSFYNNEISEKSEIFDDQFSVERPDGSNFTLKIRSTKLEDSAMYFCASSTYYEQYFGPGTRLTVT.

Ten or more counts support this clonotype. This beta chain is a stray sequence in a library constructed for alpha chains; its clone size is not meaningful. The CDR3 nucleotides are TGCGCCAGCAGCCCGACAGGGGGTTCAGAGACCCAGTACTTC. Residues: CASSPTGGSETQYF. This chain links TRBV5-1 with TRBJ2-5, with 9 bases identical to TRBD1. CDR1 and CDR2 from the germline V gene are SGHRS and YFSETQ. With 4 bases clipped from V and 4 bases from J, the junction kept 5 bases outside the gene matches. This CDR3 region has 14 residues.